These 2 T cell receptor beta chains were sequenced from one sample in a study of blood T cell repertoires in COVID-19. TCRdb keeps only in-frame clones here, not all; method: immunoSEQ multiplex PCR. In the table there are 130,000 or so clones, 86% of which are singletons. The source material was peripheral blood. These receptors came from a man aged 35 to 55 with acute or convalescent COVID-19.

This clone came up many times. The gene calls are TRBV27 and TRBJ1-1; 10 positions agree with TRBD1. Germline V gives CDR1 MNHEY, CDR2 SMNVEV (reference sequence). Trimming cost V 2 bases and J 4 bases; bases outside gene matches: 7. The CDR3 has 16 residues. This CDR3 reads CASSLTIRTGGTEAFF. The CDR3 region has the DNA TGTGCCAGCAGTTTAACAATCCGGACAGGGGGCACTGAAGCTTTCTTT.

The chain employs TRBV11-3 and TRBJ2-1; 10 bases are a match to TRBD2. The CDR3 has 16 amino acids. Germline V gives CDR1 SGHNT, CDR2 YENEEA. V shed 3 bases, J shed 7 bases, and the junction held 9 bases outside the gene matches. CDR3 amino acids: CASSLVTSGNGNEQFF. Written as DNA, the CDR3 is TGTGCCAGCAGCTTGGTCACTAGCGGGAATGGGAATGAGCAGTTCTTC.